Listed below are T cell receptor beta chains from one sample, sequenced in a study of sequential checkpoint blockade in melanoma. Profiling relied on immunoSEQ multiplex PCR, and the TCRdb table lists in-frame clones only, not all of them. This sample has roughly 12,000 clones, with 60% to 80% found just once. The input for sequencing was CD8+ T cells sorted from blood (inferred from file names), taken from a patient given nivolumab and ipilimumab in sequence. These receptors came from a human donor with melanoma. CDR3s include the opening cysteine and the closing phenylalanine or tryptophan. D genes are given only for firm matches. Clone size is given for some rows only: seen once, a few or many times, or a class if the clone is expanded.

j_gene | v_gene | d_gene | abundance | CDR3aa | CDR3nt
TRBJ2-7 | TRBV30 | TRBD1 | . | CAWGRWGQGNSYEQYF | TGTGCCTGGGGAAGATGGGGACAGGGGAACTCCTACGAGCAGTACTTC
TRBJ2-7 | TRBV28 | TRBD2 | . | CASSFGGYSYEQYF | TGTGCCAGCAGTTTCGGGGGGTATTCCTACGAGCAGTACTTC
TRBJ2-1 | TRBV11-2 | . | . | CASSNRNNEQFF | TGTGCCAGCAGCAACAGGAACAATGAGCAGTTCTTC
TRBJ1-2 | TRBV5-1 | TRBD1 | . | CASSLKDRGHGYTF | TGCGCCAGCAGCTTGAAGGACAGGGGACATGGCTACACCTTC
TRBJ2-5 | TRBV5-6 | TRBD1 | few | CASSLTGTGDLETQYF | TGTGCCAGCAGCTTGACCGGGACAGGGGACCTGGAGACCCAGTACTTC
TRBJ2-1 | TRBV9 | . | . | CASSASAGNEQFF | TGTGCCAGCAGCGCCTCGGCGGGCAATGAGCAGTTCTTC
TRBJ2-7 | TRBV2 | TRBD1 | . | CASSAGGLGEQYF | TGTGCCAGCAGTGCAGGGGGCCTGGGGGAGCAGTACTTC
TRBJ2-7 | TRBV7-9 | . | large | CASRDGLSYEQYF | TGTGCCAGCAGGGACGGACTCTCCTACGAGCAGTACTTC
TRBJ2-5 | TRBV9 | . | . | CASSRRETQYF | TGTGCCAGCAGCCGCAGAGAGACCCAGTACTTC
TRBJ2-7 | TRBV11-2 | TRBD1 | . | CASSFWWDRNYEQYF | TGCGCCAGCAGCTTTTGGTGGGACAGGAACTACGAGCAGTACTTC
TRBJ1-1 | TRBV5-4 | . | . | CASSLAGNTEAFF | TGTGCCAGCAGCTTGGCAGGGAACACTGAAGCTTTCTTT
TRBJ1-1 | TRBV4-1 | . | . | CASSQGLGQATEAFF | TGCGCCAGCAGCCAAGGTCTGGGGCAAGCCACTGAAGCTTTCTTT
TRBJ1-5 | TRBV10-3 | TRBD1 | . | CAISESDRGPDSNQPQHF | TGTGCCATCAGTGAGTCGGACAGGGGCCCAGATAGCAATCAGCCCCAGCATTTT
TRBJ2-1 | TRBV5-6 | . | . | CASSLAWEAYNEQFF | TGTGCCAGCAGCTTGGCCTGGGAGGCCTACAATGAGCAGTTCTTC
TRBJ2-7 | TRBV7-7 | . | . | CASSLEGTGAYEQYF | TGTGCCAGCAGCTTAGAGGGGACGGGGGCCTACGAGCAGTACTTC
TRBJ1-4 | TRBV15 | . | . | CATSRDGEGESKLFF | TGTGCCACCAGCAGAGATGGGGAGGGAGAATCAAAACTGTTTTTT
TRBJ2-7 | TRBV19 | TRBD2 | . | CASSIGGGTSYEQYF | TGTGCCAGTAGTATAGGGGGGGGAACCTCCTACGAGCAGTACTTC
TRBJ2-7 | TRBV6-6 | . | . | CASHPDSTYEQYF | TGTGCCAGCCACCCGGACTCGACCTACGAGCAGTACTTC
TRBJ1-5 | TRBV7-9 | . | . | CASSSPRGNQPQHF | TGTGCCAGCAGCTCCCCCCGGGGCAATCAGCCCCAGCATTTT
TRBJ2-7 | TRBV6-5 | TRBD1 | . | CASSSGDRAYDEQYF | TGTGCCAGCAGTTCAGGAGACAGGGCATACGACGAGCAGTACTTC
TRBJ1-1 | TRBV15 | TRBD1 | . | CATSRRQGGNTEAFF | TGTGCCACCAGCAGAAGACAGGGCGGGAACACTGAAGCTTTCTTT
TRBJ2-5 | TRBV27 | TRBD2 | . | CASSLFKTSGQETQYF | TGTGCCAGCAGTTTGTTCAAGACTAGCGGCCAAGAGACCCAGTACTTC
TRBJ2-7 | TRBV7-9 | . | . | CASSLASSYEQYF | TGTGCCAGCAGTTTAGCCTCTTCCTACGAGCAGTACTTC
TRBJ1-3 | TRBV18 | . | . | CASSPARGEPSGNTIYF | TGTGCCAGCTCTCCCGCCCGGGGGGAGCCCTCTGGAAACACCATATATTTT
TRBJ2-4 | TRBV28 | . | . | CASSFRGLAKNIQYF | TGTGCCAGCAGTTTCAGGGGATTAGCCAAAAACATTCAGTACTTC
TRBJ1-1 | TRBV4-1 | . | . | CASSQVWDGGTEAFF | TGCGCCAGCAGCCAAGTTTGGGATGGAGGCACTGAAGCTTTCTTT
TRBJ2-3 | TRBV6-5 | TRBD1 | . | CASRPRTGGDTQYF | TGTGCCAGCAGACCTAGGACAGGGGGGGATACGCAGTATTTT
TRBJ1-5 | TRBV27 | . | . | CASSLFGRSNQPQHF | TGTGCCAGCAGTTTATTTGGGAGGAGCAATCAGCCCCAGCATTTT
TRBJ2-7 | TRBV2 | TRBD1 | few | CATDRGTHEQYF | TGTGCCACAGACAGGGGAACCCACGAGCAGTACTTC